What follows is one TCR beta chain and its context. No cognate antigen has been identified for it. There are no base qualities to consult, and no much larger clone falls within one base. The data stem from a study of blood T cell repertoires in COVID-19 (dated by TCRdb to 2018 to 2021). For the study in its entirety: Samples from collaborators originated in the United States, Italy and Spain and spanned both the acute and convalescent phases of COVID-19. The material from the prospective study consisted of cDNA or gDNA derived from T cells, B-cell-depleted T cells, or PBMCs. The dataset comprised deeply sampled blood TCRbeta repertoires from subjects exposed to, actively infected with, or recovered from COVID-19. The repertoires were made available in a free public database intended to serve as a resource for research on the immune response to SARS-CoV-2. Samples came from the ongoing ImmuneRACE study (first 160 participants) plus 1,254 subjects from 6 global collaborators. The sample metadata nearly always contained a de-identified subject ID, COVID-19 status, age in years and sex. Where available, HLA class I and class II types were obtained from metadata supplied by the sample provider rather than from assay-based typing.

TCRbeta CDR3 regions were amplified from genomic DNA using the immunoSEQ Assay, a bias-controlled multiplex PCR. The study's processing was this. The number of nucleated cells in each sample was estimated from the amplification of reference gene primers within the assay. To quantify the absolute abundance of each unique TCRbeta CDR3 rearrangement, sequence reads were collapsed and filtered. For each sample, productive Simpson clonality was calculated as the square root of Simpson's diversity index over productive rearrangements. TCRdb's version of the immuneACCESS table is confined to in-frame rearrangements and falls short of the full clone set. An unresolved V gene accounts for under half of the shortfall where checked; the remainder is of unknown origin. V, J and clone size are taken as reported in that table, and D and trimming were inferred from the DNA itself. For this sample there are about 250,000 clones; 81% appear just once. About 8% of the sample is in the top ten clones.

The paper as a whole reports these results and caveats: The quantity of clinical and demographic metadata differed by source and by participant and was supplied without curation.

Each collaborating institution followed its own protocols to collect whole blood in K2EDTA tubes. For TCRbeta analysis, collaborators shipped samples in one of three forms: frozen whole blood, isolated PBMCs, or DNA extracted from either of those sample types. The CDR3 starts with the cysteine, ends with the phenylalanine, and has 14 residues. The retained sequence is limited to the CDR3, 42 bases, with the frame set at the first base. Relative to germline, V is missing 1 base and J is missing 8 bases, with 5 bases of the junction outside any gene match. CDR1 and CDR2, looked up from the germline V gene, are SNHLY and FYNNEI.

The rearrangement combines TRBV2 with TRBJ1-5, and 7 junctional nucleotides match TRBD1. The TCR originated in a woman at least 80 years old with acute or convalescent COVID-19. Sequences were obtained from peripheral blood. The encoded CDR3 is CASSEGQGGKPQHF. The bases read TGTGCCAGCAGTGAAGGACAGGGTGGCAAGCCCCAGCATTTT.